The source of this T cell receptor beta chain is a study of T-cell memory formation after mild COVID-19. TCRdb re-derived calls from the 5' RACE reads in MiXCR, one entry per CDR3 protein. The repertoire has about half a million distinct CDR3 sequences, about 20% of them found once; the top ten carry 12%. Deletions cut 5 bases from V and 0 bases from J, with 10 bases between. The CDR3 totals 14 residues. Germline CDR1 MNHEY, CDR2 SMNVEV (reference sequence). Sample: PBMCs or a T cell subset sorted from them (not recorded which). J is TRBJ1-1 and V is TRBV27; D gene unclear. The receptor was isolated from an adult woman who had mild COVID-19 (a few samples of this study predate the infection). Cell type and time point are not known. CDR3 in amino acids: CASSARSLNTEAFF. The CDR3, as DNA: TGTGCCAGCAGTGCCAGGAGTCTGAACACTGAAGCTTTCTTT.